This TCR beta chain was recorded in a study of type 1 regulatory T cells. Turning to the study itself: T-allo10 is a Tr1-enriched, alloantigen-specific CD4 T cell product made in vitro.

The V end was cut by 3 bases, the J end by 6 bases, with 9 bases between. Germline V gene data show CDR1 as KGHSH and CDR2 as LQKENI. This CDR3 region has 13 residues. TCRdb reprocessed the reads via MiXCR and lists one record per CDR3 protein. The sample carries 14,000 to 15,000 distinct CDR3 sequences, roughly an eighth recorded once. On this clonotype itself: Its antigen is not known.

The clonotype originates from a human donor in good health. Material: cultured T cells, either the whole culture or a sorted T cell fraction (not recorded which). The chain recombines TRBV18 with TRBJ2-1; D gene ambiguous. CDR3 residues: CASSPLGGNEQFF. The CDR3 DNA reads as TGTGCCAGCTCACCGTTGGGTGGCAATGAGCAGTTCTTC.